The 23 T cell receptor beta chains in this list originate from one sample, sequenced in a study of a mutant IDH1 vaccine in newly diagnosed glioma. Some clones are missing from TCRdb's copy, which holds only in-frame ones; the method was immunoSEQ multiplex PCR. The table records just under 80,000 clones, roughly nine tenths of them present only once. As for time point: week 5, during vaccination. Vaccination used 300 ug of mutant IDH1 20-mer peptide per dose, with topical imiquimod. No antigen has been assigned to these receptors. The sample was PBMCs, taken from a glioma patient whose treatment included an IDH1 peptide vaccine. The receptors were sampled from a woman between 50 and 59 years old with glioma.

This clone was counted a single time. The rearrangement joins TRBV11-2 to TRBJ1-6, with TRBD1 matching over 11 bases. Germline values: CDR1 SGHAT, CDR2 FQNNGV. CDR3 length equals 15 residues. The junction had 6 bases not matched to a gene; V was cut back by 7 bases and J by 7 bases. CDR3 region: CASTRGQGANSPLHF. The CDR3 bases are TGTGCCAGCACCCGCGGACAGGGGGCAAATTCACCCCTCCACTTT.

V and J are TRBV6-5 and TRBJ1-5; D uncertain. The germline gives CDR1 MNHEY, CDR2 SVGAGI. V lost 3 bases and J 0 bases, leaving 6 bases between the germline ends. The CDR3 is 14 residues long. CDR3: CASSYLSSNQPQHF. The CDR3 region has the DNA TGTGCCAGCAGTTATCTTTCTAGCAATCAGCCCCAGCATTTT.

The chain combines TRBV5-1 with TRBJ2-4, with a possible D match to TRBD2 (5 bases). Germline assignment: CDR1 SGHRS and CDR2 YFSETQ. Between the trimmed V and J ends, which lost 4 bases and 0 bases, there was a span of 11 bases. The CDR3 runs to 15 residues. The CDR3 coding sequence is TGCGCCAGCAGCCAAGAAGGACTAGCCAAAAACATTCAGTACTTC. This translates into CASSQEGLAKNIQYF. Full variable domain (rest looked up from reference TRBV5-1 and TRBJ2-4): KAGVTQTPRYLIKTRGQQVTLSCSPISGHRSVSWYQQTPGQGLQFLFEYFSETQRNKGNFPGRFSGRQFSNSRSEMNVSTLELGDSALYLCASSQEGLAKNIQYFGAGTRLSVL.

This chain links TRBV9 with TRBJ1-2; TRBD1 aligns across 9 bases. Germline V gene sequence: CDR1 SGDLS, CDR2 YYNGEE. With V trimmed by 0 bases and J by 6 bases, 3 bases remained unmatched. The CDR3 runs to 14 residues. This CDR3 reads CASSVAQGADGYTF. CDR3 sequence (DNA): TGTGCCAGCAGCGTAGCACAGGGGGCGGATGGCTACACCTTC. Combining the CDR3 with reference TRBV9 and TRBJ1-2 gives the whole variable domain DSGVTQTPKHLITATGQRVTLRCSPRSGDLSVYWYQQSLDQGLQFLIQYYNGEERAKGNILERFSAQQFPDLHSELNLSSLELGDSALYFCASSVAQGADGYTFGSGTRLTVV.

The chain is built from TRBV28 and TRBJ2-7; 7 nucleotides agree with TRBD2. The germline gives CDR1 MDHEN, CDR2 SYDVKM. This CDR3 has 16 residues. Trimming took 5 bases from V and 4 from J; bases not matched to a gene: 14. The CDR3 nucleotides are TGTGCCAGCAGTCCAACGGGGGGAACTTCGGGGTACGAGCAGTACTTC. Translation gives CASSPTGGTSGYEQYF.

V and J are TRBV10-2 and TRBJ2-1; D unclear. Germline loops: CDR1 WSHSY, CDR2 SAAADI. Trimming cost V 0 bases and J 4 bases, with 7 bases left between them. There are 14 residues in the CDR3. The CDR3 region has the DNA TGCGCCAGCAGTGAGTCGGGGATATACAATGAGCAGTTCTTC. It is translated as CASSESGIYNEQFF.

This chain links TRBV27 with TRBJ2-2; no clear D gene. From germline, CDR1 is MNHEY and CDR2 SMNVEV (reference sequence). The CDR3 runs to 14 residues. Trimming pared 3 bases from V and 4 bases from J, leaving 9 bases between. Here the CDR3 reads CASSFGLTTGELFF. CDR3 nucleotides: TGTGCCAGCAGTTTTGGCCTAACCACCGGGGAGCTGTTTTTT.

The rearrangement joins TRBV2 to TRBJ2-2; possibly TRBD2 for D (5 bases). The germline V gene encodes CDR1 SNHLY and CDR2 FYNNEI. The CDR3 runs to 17 residues. Deletions cut 5 bases from V and 6 bases from J, with 22 bases between. The CDR3 DNA sequence: TGTGCCAGCAGTCTCTTTCCAGGACTCCTTGGGGCCGGGGAGCTGTTTTTT. Its protein product is CASSLFPGLLGAGELFF. The full variable domain, in which reference TRBV2 and TRBJ2-2 provide the parts outside the CDR3, is EPEVTQTPSHQVTQMGQEVILRCVPISNHLYFYWYRQILGQKVEFLVSFYNNEISEKSEIFDDQFSVERPDGSNFTLKIRSTKLEDSAMYFCASSLFPGLLGAGELFFGEGSRLTVL.

J is TRBJ2-3 and V is TRBV4-1, with 10 bases that match TRBD1. Losses at the gene ends were 3 bases for V and 0 bases for J; bases not matched to a gene: 9. CDR3 size: 18 residues. Germline V gives CDR1 MGHRA, CDR2 YSYEKL. CDR3 sequence reads: CASSHPRTGGTSTDTQYF. The CDR3 region has the DNA TGCGCCAGCAGCCATCCTAGGACAGGGGGGACTAGCACAGATACGCAGTATTTT.

The J gene is TRBJ2-1, the V gene TRBV7-9; maybe TRBD1 (5 bases). V dropped 5 bases and J dropped 2 bases, with 13 bases sitting between them. The CDR3 contains 15 residues. Germline V gene lookup returns CDR1 SEHNR and CDR2 FQNEAQ (reference sequence). The chain's CDR3 is CASSPRQGAYNEQFF. The CDR3 coding sequence is TGTGCCAGCAGCCCCCGCCAGGGTGCCTACAATGAGCAGTTCTTC.

This sequence joins TRBV5-1 and TRBJ2-3; 8 nucleotides align to TRBD2. Germline V lookup: CDR1 SGHRS, CDR2 YFSETQ. The CDR3 runs to 16 residues. The J segment lost 4 bases and the V segment lost 0 bases, leaving 7 bases of the junction unmatched. The CDR3 sequence is CASSLGGLEGADTQYF. The DNA of the CDR3 is TGCGCCAGCAGCTTGGGGGGACTAGAGGGTGCAGATACGCAGTATTTT.

The rearrangement joins TRBV27 to TRBJ2-7, with a tentative D call TRBD2 (6 bases). CDR3 length: 11 residues. Germline CDR1 MNHEY, CDR2 SMNVEV (reference sequence). The V end lost 3 bases, the J end lost 7 bases, and 7 bases lay between the germline ends. The DNA for the CDR3 is TGTGCCAGCAGTTTTGGAGGGGAGCAGTACTTC. Translating gives CASSFGGEQYF.

The chain combines TRBV14 with TRBJ2-3; no reliable D call. This CDR3 is 13 amino acids long. Between the trimmed V and J ends, which lost 3 bases and 4 bases, there was a span of 8 bases. CDR1 is SGHDN and CDR2 is FVKESK in the germline V gene. CDR3 sequence: CASSQVGADTQYF. The CDR3 nucleotides are TGTGCCAGCAGCCAGGTAGGTGCAGATACGCAGTATTTT.

The CDR3 protein is CASSFTGGSTGELFF. CDR3 coding DNA: TGTGCCAGCAGCTTCACAGGGGGCAGCACCGGGGAGCTGTTTTTT. The chain couples TRBV7-9 to TRBJ2-2; 9 positions match TRBD1. The V gene end was trimmed by 3 bases and the J gene end by 4 bases; junction bases not matched to a gene: 3. The CDR3 loop spans 15 amino acids. Germline-derived CDR1 and CDR2 are SEHNR and FQNEAQ (reference sequence).

The chain combines TRBV30 with TRBJ2-7, with 13 bases aligning to TRBD2. Trimming took 1 base from V and 3 from J; bases not matched to a gene: 3. The germline V gene encodes CDR1 GTSNPN and CDR2 SVGIG (reference sequence). The CDR3 sequence is 15 residues long. The CDR3 is CAWSGGLAGIYEQYF. CDR3 bases: TGTGCCTGGAGTGGGGGACTAGCGGGGATCTACGAGCAGTACTTC.

The CDR3 DNA reads TGTGCCAGCAGTTACCCCGGAGGCTACGAGCAGTACTTC. This codes for CASSYPGGYEQYF. The chain couples TRBV6-6 to TRBJ2-7, with D possibly matching TRBD2 (5 bases). CDR3 length: 13 amino acids. The V end was cut by 2 bases, the J end by 3 bases, with 8 bases between. The germline V gene has CDR1 MNHNY and CDR2 SVGAGI (reference sequence).

CDR3 DNA sequence: TGTGCCAGCCGACGGGTAGGGGAGCTGTTTTTT. It specifies CASRRVGELFF. V usage is TRBV2 and J usage is TRBJ2-2; D is unclear. Trimming took 8 bases from V and 8 from J, leaving 9 bases between them. Germline values: CDR1 SNHLY, CDR2 FYNNEI. The CDR3 runs to 11 residues.

V and J are TRBV4-1 and TRBJ1-3; TRBD1 matches 9 bases. Germline CDR1 reads MGHRA; CDR2 reads YSYEKL. The CDR3 consists of 15 residues. Trimming removed 2 bases from V and 4 bases from J; junction bases left unmatched: 3. The CDR3 loop reads CASSQWDRAGNTIYF. The CDR3 nucleotides are TGCGCCAGCAGCCAATGGGACAGGGCCGGAAACACCATATATTTT.

This chain connects TRBV6-5 to TRBJ2-3, with D possibly matching TRBD1 (5 bases). Per the germline V gene, CDR1 is MNHEY and CDR2 is SVGAGI. V lost 4 bases and J 0 bases, leaving 8 bases between the germline ends. CDR3 length: 14 residues. The CDR3 bases are TGTGCCAGCAGTTTTACAGGTAGCACAGATACGCAGTATTTT. Its translation: CASSFTGSTDTQYF.

The V gene is TRBV10-3, the J gene TRBJ2-5; 10 bases match TRBD2. The J call may not be correct, given that the DNA end is closer to TRBJ2-7. This CDR3 is built from 16 residues. Germline V gene data show CDR1 as ENHRY and CDR2 as SYGVKD. The DNA for the CDR3 is TGTGCCATCAGTGAACTTACTAGCGGGGAGATTCACGAGCAGTACTTC. This codes for CAISELTSGEIHEQYF.

This clone showed up just once. This chain links TRBV7-9 with TRBJ2-7; D is possibly TRBD1 or TRBD2 (5 bases each). The germline CDR1 and CDR2 sequences are SEHNR and FQNEAQ (reference sequence). The CDR3 contains 16 residues. The V gene lost 7 bases and the J gene lost 2 bases, with 21 bases spanning the gap. CDR3 in amino acids: CASTGTHEGKTYEQYF. The CDR3 nucleotides are TGTGCCAGCACCGGGACCCACGAGGGGAAAACCTACGAGCAGTACTTC.

The J gene is TRBJ1-4, the V gene TRBV27; 8 bases fit TRBD1. The CDR3 is 13 residues long. CDR1 and CDR2 from the germline V gene are MNHEY and SMNVEV (reference sequence). V was pared by 9 bases and J by 7 bases, with 7 bases of the junction left unmatched. In nucleotides, the CDR3 is TGTGCCAGTCAGGACAGGGCCGGTGAAAAACTGTTTTTT. Protein product: CASQDRAGEKLFF.

J is TRBJ2-7 and V is TRBV30; 12 bases are shared with TRBD1. V gave up 5 bases and J gave up 5 bases; unmatched junction bases: 4. Germline V lookup: CDR1 GTSNPN, CDR2 SVGIG (reference sequence). The CDR3 runs 13 residues. The CDR3 reads CAWGRDRGHEQYF. The CDR3 DNA reads as TGTGCCTGGGGCCGGGACAGGGGGCACGAGCAGTACTTC.